The present T cell receptor (beta chain) was sequenced within a study of identifying expanded T cells in peripheral blood. The assay was immunoSEQ multiplex PCR, and TCRdb's table has in-frame clones only and misses some. Of around 100,000 clones in the sample, roughly 87% were seen once. CDR3 length: 15 amino acids. The V and J ends lost 5 bases and 7 bases, in that order; junction bases with no gene match: 8. The V gene's germline CDR1 is SGHVT and CDR2 SQSDAQ. This TCR derives from a person aged 18 to 70 in good health. The material sequenced was blood. V gene TRBV7-4 combines with J gene TRBJ2-2; 9 bases agree with TRBD1. The CDR3 DNA reads TGTGCCAGCAGCCTCGGGACAGGGTATCACGGGGAGCTGTTTTTT. This encodes CASSLGTGYHGELFF.